One and the same sample provided the 21 T cell receptor beta chains below, sequenced in a study of PD-1 blockade in classical Hodgkin lymphoma. Only in-frame clones appear in the TCRdb table, and some are missing; sequencing was by immunoSEQ multiplex PCR. The table includes about 40,000 clones, about 79% detected once. Each of the patients experienced relapse following autologous stem cell transplantation, and their brentuximab vedotin exposure differed. The specimen was peripheral blood mononuclear cells (PBMCs), collected at baseline. Receptors originate from a human donor with classical Hodgkin lymphoma.

This chain joins TRBV4-3 and TRBJ2-7; D is ambiguous. The V end was cut by 1 base, the J end by 3 bases, with 7 bases between. Germline CDR1 is LGHNA and CDR2 is YSLEER. This CDR3 has 13 amino acids. CDR3 sequence reads: CASSQGAFYEQYF. The CDR3 DNA sequence: TGCGCCAGCAGCCAAGGGGCCTTCTACGAGCAGTACTTC.

The chain employs TRBV27 and TRBJ2-3; 8 nucleotides match TRBD1. With 0 bases clipped from V and 2 bases from J, the junction kept 10 bases outside the gene matches. Germline V gene sequence: CDR1 MNHEY, CDR2 SMNVEV (reference sequence). The CDR3 consists of 18 residues. The CDR3 nucleotides are TGTGCCAGCAGTTTATCCCGGACAGGGTTACGGATCACAGATACGCAGTATTTT. Residues: CASSLSRTGLRITDTQYF.

This clone is a singleton in its sample. The V and J genes are TRBV25-1 and TRBJ2-2; D is possibly TRBD1 (6 bases). Germline V gene data show CDR1 as MGHDK and CDR2 as SYGVNS. Trimming took 8 bases from V and 5 from J, leaving 18 bases between them. CDR3 length: 15 residues. The CDR3 DNA is TGTGCCAGCGGCGACAGGATGAGGGAGACCGGGGAGCTGTTTTTT. This encodes CASGDRMRETGELFF.

The genes are TRBV21-1 and TRBJ1-5. TRBV21-1 is labeled a pseudogene. The CDR3 has 14 residues. CDR3 DNA: TGTGCCAGCAGCAAAGTGCGGGTTGATCAGCCCCAGCATTTT. Residues: CASSKVRVDQPQHF.

This clone appeared a few times. The chain joins TRBV15 to TRBJ2-7, with no clear D. In germline, CDR1 is LNHNV, CDR2 YYDKDF (reference sequence). CDR3 size: 13 residues. Deletions cut 5 bases from V and 7 bases from J, with 15 bases between. CDR3 protein: CATSQTGSGEQYF. In nucleotides, the CDR3 is TGTGCCACCAGCCAGACGGGTTCAGGAGAGCAGTACTTC.

V and J are TRBV4-1 and TRBJ1-5; the D is unclear. The germline gives CDR1 MGHRA, CDR2 YSYEKL. V lost 3 bases and J 3 bases, leaving 12 bases between the germline ends. CDR3 length equals 15 residues. The CDR3 DNA is TGCGCCAGCAGCCACGGACGACGGAACAATCAGCCCCAGCATTTT. It is translated as CASSHGRRNNQPQHF.

This clone has a single count. The V gene is TRBV12-2, the J gene TRBJ2-7; the table's D gene call, TRBD2, was not cross checked with the DNA. TRBV12-2 is termed a pseudogene. CDR3 length: 15 residues. The CDR3 region has the DNA TGTGCAAGTCGCTTAGCGCGGGGGGCTTGGCGAGAGCAGTACTTC. This translates into CASRLARGAWREQYF.

The chain joins TRBV28 to TRBJ1-2; tentative D call: TRBD1 (5 bases). The V and J ends lost 4 bases and 8 bases respectively, with 14 bases between them. The germline CDR1 and CDR2 sequences are MDHEN and SYDVKM. The CDR3 length is 13 residues. The CDR3, as DNA: TGTGCCAGCAGTTATGGGACCCTGGGGGGCTACACCTTC. It codes for CASSYGTLGGYTF.

The chain uses TRBV6-1 and TRBJ1-1, with 9 bases matching TRBD1. The CDR3 is 13 amino acids. Losses at the gene ends were 9 bases for V and 3 bases for J; bases not matched to a gene: 5. Germline CDR1 and CDR2: MNHNS and SASEGT. CDR3 loop: CASYRGRDTEAFF. The CDR3, as DNA: TGTGCCAGTTACAGGGGGCGTGACACTGAAGCTTTCTTT.

The rearrangement uses TRBV6-5 and TRBJ1-1, with D perhaps TRBD1 (6 bases). CDR3 length: 14 amino acids. The ends were cut back, 0 bases at V and 4 bases at J, with 9 bases in the middle. In germline, CDR1 is MNHEY, CDR2 SVGAGI. The CDR3 DNA reads TGTGCCAGCAGTTACTCGGGAGGGGGCACTGAAGCTTTCTTT. Translated, it gives CASSYSGGGTEAFF.

This clone occurred a few times. The chain is built from TRBV19 and TRBJ2-1; tentative D call: TRBD1 (5 bases). This CDR3 is built from 11 residues. CDR1 is LNHDA and CDR2 is SQIVND in the germline V gene (reference sequence). Trimming cost V 5 bases and J 10 bases, with 9 bases left between them. The DNA for the CDR3 is TGTGCCAGTAGTGCAGGACAAGAGCAGTTCTTC. It yields the protein CASSAGQEQFF.

The chain has TRBV28 and TRBJ2-1, with D possibly TRBD2 on 5 matching bases. Trimming shortened V by 8 bases and J by 16 bases, and 21 bases separated the two germline ends. The length of the CDR3 is 12 residues. The V gene's germline CDR1 is MDHEN and CDR2 SYDVKM. Written as DNA, the CDR3 is TGTGCCAGCTCGTTTTTCTCAAGCGGTCAATTCTTC. Its protein product is CASSFFSSGQFF. The whole variable domain, filled in from reference TRBV28 and TRBJ2-1, reads DVKVTQSSRYLVKRTGEKVFLECVQDMDHENMFWYRQDPGLGLRLIYFSYDVKMKEKGDIPEGYSVSREKKERFSLILESASTNQTSMYLCASSFFSSGQFFGPGTRLTVL.

The V gene is TRBV15, the J gene TRBJ2-1, with 9 bases identical to TRBD2. The CDR3 contains 16 residues. Germline CDR1 reads LNHNV; CDR2 reads YYDKDF (reference sequence). J gave up 0 bases and V 8 bases, and 8 bases lay outside the gene matches. The CDR3 region is CATSEKAGGSYNEQFF. In DNA, the CDR3 is TGTGCCACCTCAGAAAAAGCGGGAGGCTCCTACAATGAGCAGTTCTTC.

The chain uses TRBV11-2 and TRBJ1-2, with no clear D. Germline CDR1 is SGHAT and CDR2 is FQNNGV. V was cut by 4 bases and J by 8 bases, with 20 bases left in between. This CDR3 is built from 15 residues. The CDR3 nucleotides read TGTGCCAGCAGCTGGAAGGTAGTAGGGATGGAGGGCTACACCTTC. Its translation is CASSWKVVGMEGYTF.

The chain joins TRBV19 to TRBJ2-7, with TRBD2 as a possible D gene (5 bases). Germline V lookup: CDR1 LNHDA, CDR2 SQIVND (reference sequence). The CDR3 runs to 11 residues. V lost 5 bases, J lost 3 bases, and 5 bases lay in between. The CDR3 coding sequence is TGTGCCAGTAGTCGGGGCTACGAGCAGTACTTC. Translated: CASSRGYEQYF.

As for this clone: The same CDR3 can be traced to other DNA sequences in this sample. The V gene is TRBV4-3, the J gene TRBJ1-1; D is undetermined. This CDR3 has 13 amino acids. Trimming took off 0 bases at V and 1 base at J, with 3 bases between the two ends. Germline V gene sequence: CDR1 LGHNA, CDR2 YSLEER. The CDR3, as DNA: TGCGCCAGCAGCCAAGACAGGAACACTGAAGCTTTCTTT. Its translation is CASSQDRNTEAFF.

The DNA for the CDR3 is TGTGCCAGCAGATACCCCCGACAGTCCTCCTACAATGAGCAGTTCTTC. Its protein is CASRYPRQSSYNEQFF. V and J are TRBV7-2 and TRBJ2-1, with D possibly matching TRBD1 (5 bases). Trimming removed 6 bases from V and 0 bases from J, with 15 bases in between. The CDR3 is made up of 16 amino acids. Germline V CDR1 and CDR2: SGHTA, FQGNSA.

The V call is TRBV18, the J call TRBJ1-4; D remains ambiguous. V was pared by 4 bases and J by 0 bases, with 9 bases between. The germline V gene encodes CDR1 KGHSH and CDR2 LQKENI. The CDR3 has 15 residues. The CDR3 DNA follows: TGTGCCAGCTCACTATACAGTGCAACTAATGAAAAACTGTTTTTT. It yields the protein CASSLYSATNEKLFF.

This rearrangement joins TRBV5-6 to TRBJ2-1; D unclear. Per germline, CDR1 SGHDT and CDR2 YYEEEE. The length of the CDR3 is 14 residues. V dropped 2 bases and J dropped 4 bases, with 10 bases sitting between them. CDR3 DNA: TGTGCCAGCAGCTTCCAACTACTATACAATGAGCAGTTCTTC. Its translation: CASSFQLLYNEQFF.

This clone has just a few counts. V gene TRBV2 combines with J gene TRBJ2-1; D possibly corresponds to TRBD2 (6 bases). The CDR3 runs to 13 residues. CDR1 and CDR2 from the germline V gene are SNHLY and FYNNEI. The V gene lost 10 bases and the J gene lost 10 bases, with 20 bases spanning the gap. CDR3 DNA sequence: TGTGCCACCTCGGGAGCTGAACTAGGGGAGCAGTTCTTC. Translating it yields CATSGAELGEQFF.

This chain joins TRBV2 and TRBJ2-7; TRBD2 matches 8 bases. The CDR3 length is 15 residues. Unmatched junction bases numbered 12, after V lost 5 bases and J lost 6 bases. Germline V gives CDR1 SNHLY, CDR2 FYNNEI. CDR3 sequence: CASSPVGREGGEQYF. DNA for the CDR3: TGTGCCAGCAGTCCGGTAGGACGGGAGGGGGGCGAGCAGTACTTC.